Presented here are 24 T cell receptor beta chains from one specimen sequenced in a study of post-analysis software for immune sequencing data. Points from the study as a whole: With TRBV5-6, TRBV5-1 and TRBV20-1 included, about five TRBV segments were more frequent in patients than in controls.

No antigen has been assigned to these receptors. cDNA libraries of TCR beta carried unique molecular identifiers. TCRdb reprocessed the PCR reads via MiXCR and lists one record per CDR3 protein. This sample carries a few hundred thousand distinct CDR3 sequences, 34% of them seen once, and the ten largest clones take around 6%. The sequenced sample consisted of blood. The receptors were sampled from a girl aged 2-17 years with multiple sclerosis.

This clonotype was seen only a few times. V is TRBV7-2 and J is TRBJ2-5; tentative D call: TRBD1 (6 bases). Germline CDR1 reads SGHTA; CDR2 reads FQGNSA. Trimming removed 5 bases from V and 3 bases from J, with 10 bases in between. The CDR3 is 13 residues long. The CDR3 DNA reads as TGTGCCAGCAGCGTGGACAGCGAAGAGACCCAGTACTTC. Its translation: CASSVDSEETQYF.

This clonotype was counted a few times. Compared with germline, one end of the junction differs, possibly owing to a read error. The chain links TRBV12-3 or TRBV12-4 to TRBJ2-3; 9 bases are a match to TRBD2. This CDR3 region has 16 residues. The CDR3 DNA reads TGTGCCTGCAGTTTAGGGCGCGGGGGGGGCGGAGATACGCAGTATTTT. It translates to CACSLGRGGGGDTQYF.

This clonotype was found a few times. J is TRBJ1-2 and V is TRBV12-3 or TRBV12-4, with a tentative D call TRBD1 (5 bases). The CDR3 spans 14 residues. V lost 6 bases and J 6 bases, leaving 17 bases between the germline ends. The CDR3 coding sequence is TGTGCCAGCAGGCGGAAGGGGACTCTACATGGCTACACCTTC. Translated, it gives CASRRKGTLHGYTF.

This clonotype was seen once. The V and J genes are TRBV5-1 and TRBJ2-5, with TRBD2 as a possible D gene (7 bases). V lost 7 bases, J lost 5 bases, and 15 bases lay in between. Germline-derived CDR1 and CDR2 are SGHRS and YFSETQ. The CDR3 length is 13 residues. CDR3: CASERGQGETQYF. CDR3 bases: TGCGCCAGCGAGCGGGGCCAGGGGGAGACCCAGTACTTC.

J is TRBJ2-5 and V is TRBV7-2; a weak D match, TRBD1 (6 bases). Germline V CDR1 and CDR2: SGHTA, FQGNSA. The V and J ends lost 6 bases and 6 bases respectively, with 17 bases between them. The CDR3 is made up of 14 amino acids. CDR3 region: CASSSQTGLKTQYF. The CDR3 DNA follows: TGTGCCAGCAGTTCCCAGACAGGTTTGAAGACCCAGTACTTC. Full variable domain (missing parts from reference TRBV7-2 and TRBJ2-5): GAGVSQSPSNKVTEKGKDVELRCDPISGHTALYWYRQSLGQGLEFLIYFQGNSAPDKSGLPSDRFSAERTGGSVSTLTIQRTQQEDSAVYLCASSSQTGLKTQYFGPGTRLLVL.

The chain employs TRBV6-5 and TRBJ2-3; TRBD2 aligns across 12 bases. The CDR3 is 20 amino acids. Germline CDR1 MNHEY, CDR2 SVGAGI. After removal of 0 bases from V and 1 base from J, the junction contained 11 bases not matched to a gene. In nucleotides, the CDR3 is TGTGCCAGCAGTTACTCCCTGACTAGCGGGGGCGTACAAGGCACAGATACGCAGTATTTT. It translates to CASSYSLTSGGVQGTDTQYF.

V gene TRBV3-1 combines with J gene TRBJ1-5; D not certain. Germline V lookup: CDR1 LGHDT, CDR2 YNNKEL (reference sequence). V was trimmed by 10 bases and J by 3 bases, leaving 13 bases between them. The CDR3 extends over 13 amino acids. Written as DNA, the CDR3 is TGTGCCACCGGACCCTCGGCCAATCAGCCCCAGCATTTT. It encodes CATGPSANQPQHF.

Details on this clonotype: The germline gene is not matched at one end of the junction; a read error may be the cause. The J gene is TRBJ2-1, the V gene TRBV5-5; D is possibly TRBD1 or TRBD2 (6 bases each). CDR3 length: 16 residues. Germline CDR1 and CDR2: SGHKS and YYEKEE (reference sequence). CDR3 loop: CASSLAWGANYNGQFF. DNA for the CDR3: TGTGCCAGCAGCTTGGCCTGGGGGGCCAACTACAATGGGCAGTTCTTC.

The gene calls are TRBV5-1 and TRBJ1-2; possibly TRBD1 for D (5 bases). Germline V gives CDR1 SGHRS, CDR2 YFSETQ. V was shortened by 0 bases and J by 2 bases, with 11 bases between the two germline ends. The CDR3 totals 15 residues. The CDR3 bases are TGCGCCAGCAGCTTGGGGCCGACAGCGAACTATGGCTACACCTTC. Its translation is CASSLGPTANYGYTF.

A few counts support this clonotype. The J gene is TRBJ2-3, the V gene TRBV27; D remains ambiguous. From germline, CDR1 is MNHEY and CDR2 SMNVEV (reference sequence). Trimming shortened V by 4 bases and J by 0 bases, and 14 bases separated the two germline ends. The CDR3 has 16 amino acids. DNA of the CDR3: TGTGCCAGCAGTTCCCCCTTCAGCCGGAGCACAGATACGCAGTATTTT. Translated: CASSSPFSRSTDTQYF.

The J gene is TRBJ2-3, the V gene TRBV5-1; unclear D gene. The V gene's germline CDR1 is SGHRS and CDR2 YFSETQ. The V gene lost 0 bases and the J gene lost 0 bases, with 8 bases spanning the gap. CDR3 length equals 15 residues. In nucleotides, the CDR3 is TGCGCCAGCAGCTTGGCACAGACTAGCACAGATACGCAGTATTTT. It is translated as CASSLAQTSTDTQYF.

This chain links TRBV5-5 with TRBJ2-3, with no clear D. In germline, CDR1 is SGHKS, CDR2 YYEKEE (reference sequence). The V and J ends lost 4 bases and 9 bases respectively, with 12 bases between them. This CDR3 has 12 residues. The CDR3 coding sequence is TGTGCCAGCAGCCCAGACCCACGAACGCAGTATTTT. Protein sequence: CASSPDPRTQYF.

This clonotype has just a few counts. This chain connects TRBV4-2 to TRBJ2-2, with 9 bases matching TRBD2. The J segment lost 5 bases and the V segment lost 4 bases, leaving 8 bases of the junction unmatched. From germline, CDR1 is LGHNA and CDR2 YNFKEQ. The CDR3 runs 16 residues. The CDR3 here is CASSPIGGGGTGELFF. In DNA, the CDR3 is TGTGCCAGCAGCCCAATCGGCGGGGGGGGAACCGGGGAGCTGTTTTTT.

The gene calls are TRBV4-1 and TRBJ2-1; 7 nucleotides line up with TRBD2. V lost 1 base to trimming and J lost 9 bases; unmatched junction nucleotides: 12. The CDR3 runs 16 residues. Per the germline V gene, CDR1 is MGHRA and CDR2 is YSYEKL. CDR3 sequence reads: CASSQVPTSPVGEQFF. CDR3 in DNA: TGCGCCAGCAGCCAAGTACCGACTAGCCCAGTCGGTGAGCAGTTCTTC.

V is TRBV29-1 and J is TRBJ2-5; D gene uncertain. V lost 1 base and J lost 1, with 10 bases in between. The length of the CDR3 is 14 residues. From germline, CDR1 is SQVTM and CDR2 ANQGSEA. This chain's CDR3 is CSVEAVYSQETQYF. CDR3 DNA sequence: TGCAGCGTTGAAGCGGTTTACAGCCAAGAGACCCAGTACTTC.

The chain has TRBV5-1 and TRBJ1-1; 9 bases are a match to TRBD1. The CDR3 has 16 residues. V was pared by 2 bases and J by 4 bases, with 9 bases of the junction left unmatched. Germline V gene lookup returns CDR1 SGHRS and CDR2 YFSETQ. The CDR3 DNA follows: TGCGCCAGCAGCTTAACAGGGGGCGTGGGAATCACTGAAGCTTTCTTT. Protein product: CASSLTGGVGITEAFF.

This clonotype appeared once. The chain combines TRBV6-5 with TRBJ1-2; D is perhaps TRBD1 (6 bases). Germline V gene sequence: CDR1 MNHEY, CDR2 SVGAGI. V lost 5 bases, J lost 5 bases, and 12 bases lay in between. This CDR3 region has 13 residues. The CDR3 protein is CASSLTQGYGYTF. In nucleotides, the CDR3 is TGTGCCAGCAGTCTCACACAGGGATATGGCTACACCTTC.

The J gene is TRBJ2-1, the V gene TRBV7-9; 8 bases fit TRBD2. The germline V gene has CDR1 SEHNR and CDR2 FQNEAQ (reference sequence). The V segment lost 6 bases and the J segment 2 bases; nucleotides outside the gene matches: 9. This CDR3 has 16 amino acids. The DNA of the CDR3 is TGTGCCAGCAGAAACGAGGGGACTAGTACCTACAATGAGCAGTTCTTC. Protein: CASRNEGTSTYNEQFF.

In its sample, this clonotype was seen a few times. The V call is TRBV10-3, the J call TRBJ2-7; D gene ambiguous. This CDR3 is built from 14 residues. V lost 4 bases, J lost 1 base, and 11 bases lay in between. CDR1 and CDR2 (germline): ENHRY, SYGVKD. CDR3: CAISVGDLSYEQYF. The CDR3 DNA follows: TGTGCCATCAGTGTAGGAGACCTATCCTACGAGCAGTACTTC.

This chain joins TRBV15 and TRBJ1-2; tentatively, D is TRBD1 (5 bases). The CDR3 sequence is 14 residues long. In germline, CDR1 is LNHNV, CDR2 YYDKDF (reference sequence). V lost 2 bases and J lost 7, with 14 bases in between. CDR3 in amino acids: CATSRNRPRVGYTF. The CDR3 region has the DNA TGTGCCACCAGCAGAAATCGCCCCAGGGTTGGCTACACCTTC.

The rearrangement uses TRBV24-1 and TRBJ2-2; D is uncertain. Trimming removed 3 bases from V and 3 bases from J, with 4 bases in between. This CDR3 is 13 amino acids long. CDR1 is KGHDR and CDR2 is SFDVKD in the germline V gene. CDR3 coding DNA: TGTGCCACCAGTGATACGTACACCGGGGAGCTGTTTTTT. The encoded protein is CATSDTYTGELFF.

The chain couples TRBV5-1 to TRBJ2-7; D is uncertain. Trimming shortened V by 2 bases and J by 4 bases, and 13 bases separated the two germline ends. Germline V lookup: CDR1 SGHRS, CDR2 YFSETQ. The CDR3 runs to 14 residues. As DNA, the CDR3 is TGCGCCAGCAGCTTACGACCTGATACTTACGAGCAGTACTTC. Protein product: CASSLRPDTYEQYF.

This clonotype was seen a handful of times. The CDR3 spells CASSQEGLAGQYF. CDR3 nucleotides: TGTGCCAGCAGCCAAGAGGGGCTAGCCGGGCAGTACTTC. The chain is built from TRBV4-2 and TRBJ2-7, with D perhaps assigned TRBD1 or TRBD2 (5 bases each). The V and J ends lost 0 bases and 9 bases respectively, with 12 bases between them. In germline, CDR1 is LGHNA, CDR2 YNFKEQ. The CDR3 is 13 amino acids.

The gene calls are TRBV9 and TRBJ2-2; 12 bases align to TRBD2. The CDR3 has 18 residues. V shed 0 bases, J shed 4 bases, and the junction held 7 bases outside the gene matches. Per the germline V gene, CDR1 is SGDLS and CDR2 is YYNGEE. In nucleotides, the CDR3 is TGTGCCAGCAGCGTAGAATTTGGACTAGCGGGATCCACCGGGGAGCTGTTTTTT. This sequence encodes CASSVEFGLAGSTGELFF.